This T cell receptor beta chain appears in the sequencing data of a study of CD8 T cells in ankylosing spondylitis (dated by TCRdb to the late 2010s). Describing the broader study: The study profiled T cell receptor beta repertoires in healthy donors and ankylosing spondylitis patients to find disease-linked TCR variants. The whole study cohort included 108 healthy donors and 20 to 30 ankylosing spondylitis patients. Samples of peripheral blood were taken, and for ankylosing spondylitis patients, synovial fluid was collected as well. Study-wide conclusions, independent of this receptor: A CD8+ phenotype was shown by the disease-linked clones, which were found at relatively low frequencies in peripheral blood. The disease-linked clones were reported as significantly enriched in matched synovial fluid samples from ankylosing spondylitis patients. Some of the motif variants had been reported before in the synovial fluid and blood of reactive arthritis patients, a finding that suggests common disease-initiation mechanisms. A TCR beta motif of roughly 8 highly homologous amino acid variants appeared characteristic of blood from ankylosing spondylitis patients.

Of note for this clonotype: Its cognate antigen has yet to be identified. No much larger clone exists at a distance of one base, and base qualities are not known.

TCRdb lists the instrument as Illumina HiSeq 2500. TCR beta libraries were prepared by quantitative 5'-RACE with molecular barcodes. The study's own analysis went as follows. A new computational method based on a probabilistic model of VDJ rearrangement was used to identify disease-linked TCR variants. Starting from the raw public reads, TCRdb applied fastp trimming at Q25, assembled clones with MiXCR and retained in-frame beta chains. Records with the same CDR3 protein are collapsed into one entry carrying the most frequent genes and DNA. The V and J calls and clone size come from TCRdb's table, not from the authors' own analysis. Here the sample has about 240,000 distinct CDR3 sequences; 8.6% occur a single time. Approximately 6.3% of the sample is in the top ten clones. This sequence was found in a male donor with ankylosing spondylitis or in good health (not recorded which). The sequenced sample consisted of blood, either unsorted or a sorted T cell fraction (not recorded which).

The CDR3 here reads CASSQLTGERQNIQYF. The nucleotides are TGTGCCAGCAGCCAATTAACGGGTGAGCGGCAAAACATTCAGTACTTC. The V and J segments used are TRBV4-2 and TRBJ2-4; matching of 5 bases hints at TRBD2 as the D gene. The CDR3 sequence holds 16 residues, the cysteine and phenylalanine included. Only the CDR3 DNA is retained, 48 bases long and in frame from the first base. CDR1 is given as LGHNA and CDR2 as YNFKEQ, both from the germline V gene. The V and J ends are trimmed by 2 bases and 5 bases, leaving 16 bases between them.